These 29 T cell receptor beta chains were all obtained from the same sample, sequenced in a study of regulatory T cells in long-lasting Graves disease. For TCR beta, libraries came from iRepertoire HTBI primers and Arm-PCR of CDR3 regions. TCRdb ran MiXCR on the multiplex PCR reads and lists one entry per CDR3 protein. The sample yields fewer than 450,000 distinct CDR3 sequences, 20% seen once. Time point denoted: persistent/refractory GD, antithyroid drugs over 5 years with positive TRAb. RNA extracted from PBMCs served as the sequencing template. The material was peripheral blood mononuclear cells (PBMCs), obtained when the disease was refractory, from a patient treated with antithyroid drugs. The source is a female donor with Graves disease.

This clonotype was observed at least ten times. This chain uses TRBV7-2 with TRBJ2-7; maybe TRBD1 (6 bases). In germline, CDR1 is SGHTA, CDR2 FQGNSA. V lost 3 bases and J lost 6, with 12 bases in between. This CDR3 region has 13 residues. The CDR3 region is CASSFQQGSEQYF. Here the CDR3 DNA reads TGTGCCAGCAGCTTCCAACAGGGTAGCGAGCAGTACTTC.

This chain connects TRBV5-6 to TRBJ2-2; D is unresolved. V shed 6 bases and J shed 3 bases, with 18 bases lying between them. Per germline, CDR1 SGHDT and CDR2 YYEEEE. The CDR3 has 16 residues. Written as DNA, the CDR3 is TGTGCCAGCATCACGACCTTTCCCACTCACACCGGGGAGCTGTTTTTT. Protein sequence: CASITTFPTHTGELFF.

On this clonotype itself: Relative to the germline gene, one junction end is altered; a read error may explain this. CDR3: CAISESRASSGANVLTF. The CDR3 region has the DNA TGTGCCATTAGTGAGTCTCGAGCTAGTTCTGGGGCCAACGTCCTGACTTTC. This chain links TRBV10-3 with TRBJ2-6; unclear D gene. Germline V lookup: CDR1 ENHRY, CDR2 SYGVKD. This CDR3 comprises 17 residues.

The chain carries TRBV10-3 and TRBJ2-5; 7 bases match TRBD2. This CDR3 spans 14 amino acids. The ends lost 11 bases at V and 0 bases at J; junction bases unmatched: 9. From germline, CDR1 is ENHRY and CDR2 SYGVKD. Here the CDR3 reads CACAPLADQETQYF. As DNA, the CDR3 is TGTGCCTGCGCACCCCTAGCGGACCAAGAGACCCAGTACTTC.

This sequence joins TRBV7-2 and TRBJ2-5, with D maybe TRBD1 (5 bases). Trimming took off 5 bases at V and 2 bases at J, with 15 bases between the two ends. This CDR3 is 15 amino acids long. Germline V gives CDR1 SGHTA, CDR2 FQGNSA. The CDR3 loop is CASSVKEGVQETQYF. The DNA for the CDR3 is TGTGCCAGCAGCGTAAAGGAAGGGGTGCAAGAGACCCAGTACTTC. The full variable domain, rest sourced from reference TRBV7-2 and TRBJ2-5, is GAGVSQSPSNKVTEKGKDVELRCDPISGHTALYWYRQSLGQGLEFLIYFQGNSAPDKSGLPSDRFSAERTGGSVSTLTIQRTQQEDSAVYLCASSVKEGVQETQYFGPGTRLLVL.

This clonotype was seen many times. V gene TRBV7-2 combines with J gene TRBJ2-5; D is undetermined. The V end lost 1 base, the J end lost 5 bases, and 8 bases lay between the germline ends. Germline CDR1 reads SGHTA; CDR2 reads FQGNSA. The CDR3 runs to 13 residues. The CDR3 DNA reads as TGTGCCAGCAGCTTAGTGGGTGGGGAGACCCAGTACTTC. This gives the protein CASSLVGGETQYF.

Here the CDR3 DNA reads TGTGCCAGCAGCCGGGGAACGAGCTCTGGAAACACCATATATTTT. The encoded protein is CASSRGTSSGNTIYF. J is TRBJ1-3 and V is TRBV11-2; D unclear. Germline CDR1 is SGHAT and CDR2 is FQNNGV. V lost 5 bases to trimming and J lost 0 bases, with 11 bases between them. CDR3 length equals 15 residues.

The chain carries TRBV2 and TRBJ2-2, with D possibly matching TRBD1 (6 bases). Per germline, CDR1 SNHLY and CDR2 FYNNEI. The ends were cut back, 8 bases at V and 3 bases at J, with 13 bases in the middle. This CDR3 has 14 amino acids. CDR3 nucleotides: TGTGCCAGCCGGTTATCAGGGGACACCGGGGAGCTGTTTTTT. Translation: CASRLSGDTGELFF.

This clonotype was seen repeatedly, ten times or more. V usage is TRBV12-3 or TRBV12-4 and J usage is TRBJ1-1, with 7 bases matching TRBD1. V lost 1 base to trimming and J lost 8 bases; unmatched junction nucleotides: 7. The CDR3 has 14 residues. CDR3 loop: CASSLGLKGGEAFF. The CDR3 DNA follows: TGTGCCAGCAGTTTAGGTCTCAAAGGGGGCGAAGCTTTCTTT.

Notes on this clonotype: A much more abundant neighbour one base away suggests this may be a read error. This sequence joins TRBV6-9 and TRBJ2-7; 10 bases match TRBD2. Germline lookup yields CDR1 MNHGY and CDR2 SVAAGI. J lost 3 bases, V lost 4 bases, and 15 bases had no gene match. The CDR3 is 18 amino acids. The CDR3 DNA sequence: TGTGCCAGCAGTTCCGTAACCTCGAGCGGGAGGGCCCTCTACGAGCAGTACTTC. Translated, it gives CASSSVTSSGRALYEQYF.

The V gene is TRBV7-8, the J gene TRBJ1-4, with TRBD1 identical over 9 bases. V lost 2 bases and J lost 5; bases outside the gene matches: 6. CDR3 length: 16 amino acids. Per the germline V gene, CDR1 is SGHVS and CDR2 is FQNEAQ. CDR3 bases: TGTGCCAGCAGCTTAAGGCCGGGACAGGGAAATGAAAAACTGTTTTTT. Its translation is CASSLRPGQGNEKLFF.

This clonotype was seen at least ten times. The chain recombines TRBV7-2 with TRBJ2-5; TRBD2 matches at 14 bases. The CDR3 contains 17 residues. Germline V gene data show CDR1 as SGHTA and CDR2 as FQGNSA. Trimming cost V 5 bases and J 3 bases; bases outside gene matches: 8. The chain's CDR3 is CASSPAGTSGSKETQYF. The CDR3 coding sequence is TGTGCCAGCAGCCCAGCCGGGACTAGCGGGAGCAAAGAGACCCAGTACTTC.

V usage is TRBV7-2 and J usage is TRBJ2-1; 8 nucleotides line up with TRBD2. V lost 5 bases and J lost 0; bases outside the gene matches: 3. The CDR3 sequence is 15 residues long. Germline-derived CDR1 and CDR2 are SGHTA and FQGNSA. CDR3 bases: TGTGCCAGCAGCCCGGGACTAGGCTCCTACAATGAGCAGTTCTTC. This translates into CASSPGLGSYNEQFF.

The gene calls are TRBV3-1 and TRBJ2-2; 7 nucleotides align to TRBD1. The CDR3 has 15 amino acids. V shed 4 bases, J shed 6 bases, and the junction held 8 bases outside the gene matches. Looked up from germline, CDR1 is LGHDT and CDR2 is YNNKEL (reference sequence). CDR3 protein: CASSPGGTGAGELFF. Written as DNA, the CDR3 is TGTGCCAGCAGCCCAGGCGGTACAGGGGCCGGGGAGCTGTTTTTT. The entire variable domain, with the rest obtained from reference TRBV3-1 and TRBJ2-2, is as follows: DTAVSQTPKYLVTQMGNDKSIKCEQNLGHDTMYWYKQDSKKFLKIMFSYNNKELIINETVPNRFSPKSPDKAHLNLHINSLELGDSAVYFCASSPGGTGAGELFFGEGSRLTVL.

This clonotype was counted at least ten times. This chain uses TRBV20-1 with TRBJ2-7; no clear D. V lost 3 bases and J lost 6, with 12 bases in between. The length of the CDR3 is 12 residues. From germline, CDR1 is DFQATT and CDR2 SNEGSKA (reference sequence). CDR3 residues: CSASYTRGEQYF. The DNA of the CDR3 is TGCAGTGCTAGCTATACGAGAGGCGAGCAGTACTTC.

This clonotype was seen at least ten times. This chain connects TRBV7-8 to TRBJ2-5; 10 nucleotides match TRBD1. CDR1 SGHVS and CDR2 FQNEAQ come from the germline V gene. Germline trimming cut 3 bases from V and 2 bases from J; bases unmatched to any gene: 3. The CDR3 is 15 residues long. CDR3 coding DNA: TGTGCCAGCAGCTTTAGACAGGGGGCTCAAGAGACCCAGTACTTC. Translation gives CASSFRQGAQETQYF. Complete variable domain (other parts from reference TRBV7-8 and TRBJ2-5): GAGVSQSPRYKVAKRGQDVALRCDPISGHVSLFWYQQALGQGPEFLTYFQNEAQLDKSGLPSDRFFAERPEGSVSTLKIQRTQQEDSAVYLCASSFRQGAQETQYFGPGTRLLVL.

This chain uses TRBV24-1 with TRBJ2-2; D may correspond to TRBD1 or TRBD2 (5 bases each). Germline V gene lookup returns CDR1 KGHDR and CDR2 SFDVKD. V shed 9 bases and J shed 7 bases, with 14 bases lying between them. CDR3 length equals 13 residues. The CDR3 region is CATEGRDDGELFF. Written as DNA, the CDR3 is TGTGCCACCGAGGGCAGGGACGACGGGGAGCTGTTTTTT.

This clonotype was seen only a few times. V is TRBV28 and J is TRBJ2-2, with D perhaps TRBD1 (6 bases). CDR1 and CDR2 (germline): MDHEN, SYDVKM. The CDR3 sequence is 13 residues long. V lost 7 bases and J lost 4, with 10 bases in between. The CDR3 is CASTRGFTGELFF. The CDR3 bases are TGTGCCAGCACAAGGGGGTTCACCGGGGAGCTGTTTTTT.

This clonotype has a handful of counts. J is TRBJ1-5 and V is TRBV19; D not certain. Per germline, CDR1 LNHDA and CDR2 SQIVND (reference sequence). Trimming stripped 1 base from V and 5 bases from J, with 3 bases between. There are 12 residues in the CDR3. The CDR3 bases are TGTGCCAGTAGTATAGGCCATCAGCCCCAGCATTTT. The encoded protein is CASSIGHQPQHF.

V and J are TRBV6-1 and TRBJ2-7, with a possible D match to TRBD2 (5 bases). The germline V gene encodes CDR1 MNHNS and CDR2 SASEGT. There are 14 residues in the CDR3. V gave up 6 bases and J gave up 5 bases, with 17 bases separating them. The CDR3 DNA sequence: TGTGCCAGCAGCCCTAGCAGGAATAGTAACGAGCAGTACTTC. Translation gives CASSPSRNSNEQYF.

This clonotype was picked up a small number of times. This chain uses TRBV5-1 with TRBJ1-1; D gene unclear. V dropped 4 bases and J dropped 0 bases, with 13 bases sitting between them. The V gene's germline CDR1 is SGHRS and CDR2 YFSETQ. This CDR3 has 15 amino acids. The CDR3 here is CASSLGPGLNTEAFF. CDR3 DNA sequence: TGCGCCAGCAGCCTGGGCCCTGGGTTGAACACTGAAGCTTTCTTT.

This clonotype was found many times. The J gene is TRBJ1-2, the V gene TRBV5-5, with D tentatively TRBD1 (5 bases). CDR1 is SGHKS, CDR2 YYEKEE, per germline (reference sequence). The germline V and J ends were trimmed by 0 bases and 8 bases, with 17 bases remaining between them. The CDR3 covers 15 residues. The CDR3 reads CASSLELEGLGGYTF. DNA for the CDR3: TGTGCCAGCAGCTTGGAGTTGGAGGGGTTGGGGGGCTACACCTTC.

This sequence joins TRBV19 and TRBJ1-1, with TRBD1 matching 8 bases. V shed 7 bases and J 1 base; nucleotides not matched to a gene: 5. Germline V gene lookup returns CDR1 LNHDA and CDR2 SQIVND (reference sequence). The CDR3 loop spans 14 amino acids. This CDR3 reads CASTLTGANTEAFF. The DNA of the CDR3 is TGTGCCAGTACCCTGACAGGGGCGAACACTGAAGCTTTCTTT. Full variable domain (outside the CDR3, taken from reference TRBV19 and TRBJ1-1): DGGITQSPKYLFRKEGQNVTLSCEQNLNHDAMYWYRQDPGQGLRLIYYSQIVNDFQKGDIAEGYSVSREKKESFPLTVTSAQKNPTAFYLCASTLTGANTEAFFGQGTRLTVV.

The gene calls are TRBV12-3 or TRBV12-4 and TRBJ2-7; D is uncertain. CDR3 length: 12 amino acids. V was shortened by 3 bases and J by 5 bases, with 8 bases between the two germline ends. The CDR3 region is CASSFGSHEQYF. DNA for the CDR3: TGTGCCAGCAGTTTTGGCAGCCACGAGCAGTACTTC.

The chain employs TRBV29-1 and TRBJ2-7; D uncertain. Trimming took 2 bases from V and 0 from J, leaving 2 bases between them. The CDR3 has 11 residues. Germline V gene data show CDR1 as SQVTM and CDR2 as ANQGSEA. Here the CDR3 reads CSVENSYEQYF. CDR3 in DNA: TGCAGCGTTGAAAACTCCTACGAGCAGTACTTC.

Comment on this clonotype: A clone one base away is much larger, so this may be a read error. The conserved closing phenylalanine or tryptophan is absent in this CDR3, likely reflecting a read error. The rearrangement joins TRBV27 to TRBJ2-7; 10 nucleotides align to TRBD2. The V and J ends lost 6 bases and 2 bases, in that order; junction bases with no gene match: 4. There are 14 residues in the CDR3. Germline assignment: CDR1 MNHEY and CDR2 SMNVEV (reference sequence). The CDR3 coding sequence is TGTGCCAGCAGGTCACTAGCGGGAACCTACGAGCAGTACCTC. Amino acids: CASRSLAGTYEQYL.

This clonotype was seen more than once but under ten times. V is TRBV6-5 and J is TRBJ1-2, with a weak D call TRBD1 (6 bases). The CDR3 runs to 18 residues. Looked up from germline, CDR1 is MNHEY and CDR2 is SVGAGI. The V end lost 0 bases, the J end lost 8 bases, and 25 bases lay between the germline ends. The DNA for the CDR3 is TGTGCCAGCAGTTACTCGATGTTCTGGGGGGGCACCTCAAGCGGCTACACCTTC. It codes for CASSYSMFWGGTSSGYTF.

The V call is TRBV6-5, the J call TRBJ1-5; weak D call: TRBD1 (6 bases). The CDR3 runs to 16 residues. Germline lookup yields CDR1 MNHEY and CDR2 SVGAGI. V lost 2 bases, J lost 0 bases, and 11 bases lay in between. CDR3 residues: CASSYAGQTSNQPQHF. As DNA, the CDR3 is TGTGCCAGCAGTTACGCCGGACAGACTAGCAATCAGCCCCAGCATTTT.

This clonotype was detected only a few times. This sequence joins TRBV29-1 and TRBJ2-2, with 9 nucleotides matching TRBD2. Per germline, CDR1 SQVTM and CDR2 ANQGSEA. V lost 3 bases to trimming and J lost 3 bases; unmatched junction nucleotides: 2. The CDR3 spans 14 residues. The CDR3 bases are TGCAGCGTTGATTCTAGCGGGGACACCGGGGAGCTGTTTTTT. This codes for CSVDSSGDTGELFF.